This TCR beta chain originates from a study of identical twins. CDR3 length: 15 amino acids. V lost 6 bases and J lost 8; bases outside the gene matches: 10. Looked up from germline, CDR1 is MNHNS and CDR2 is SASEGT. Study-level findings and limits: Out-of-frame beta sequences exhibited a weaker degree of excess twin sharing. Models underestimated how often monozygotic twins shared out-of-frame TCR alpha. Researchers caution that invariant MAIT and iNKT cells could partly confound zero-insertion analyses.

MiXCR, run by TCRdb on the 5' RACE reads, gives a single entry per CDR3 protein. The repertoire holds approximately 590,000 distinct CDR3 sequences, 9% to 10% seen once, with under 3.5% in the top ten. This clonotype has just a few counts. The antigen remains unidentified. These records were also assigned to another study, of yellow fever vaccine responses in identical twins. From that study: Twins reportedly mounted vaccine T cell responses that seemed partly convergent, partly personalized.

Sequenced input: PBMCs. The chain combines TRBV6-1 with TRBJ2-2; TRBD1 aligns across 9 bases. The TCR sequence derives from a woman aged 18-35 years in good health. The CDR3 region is CASREGQGFSGELFF. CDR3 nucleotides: TGTGCCAGCAGAGAGGGACAGGGCTTCTCTGGGGAGCTGTTTTTT.